Below are 17 T cell receptor beta chains sequenced from a single sample in a study of cytomegalovirus exposure and HLA in healthy donors. This PCR relied on a set of 60 Vbeta primers and 13 Jbeta primers. The protocol was immunoSEQ multiplex PCR, while the TCRdb copy is restricted to in-frame clones and leaves out a portion. The sample holds about 170,000 clones, 81% seen once. The sample was PBMCs. These receptor sequences come from a woman between 18 and 29 years old in good health and CMV-seropositive.

This rearrangement joins TRBV18 to TRBJ1-2, with 7 bases aligning to TRBD1. Germline V gene lookup returns CDR1 KGHSH and CDR2 LQKENI. This CDR3 has 15 residues. Germline trimming cut 2 bases from V and 2 bases from J; bases unmatched to any gene: 5. The CDR3 reads CASSPGGTANYGYTF. For the CDR3, the DNA is TGTGCCAGCTCACCAGGCGGGACAGCCAACTATGGCTACACCTTC.

The J gene is TRBJ2-5, the V gene TRBV27; TRBD2 aligns across 8 bases. The DNA end is more similar to TRBJ2-7, so the J call may be wrong. Germline CDR1 MNHEY, CDR2 SMNVEV (reference sequence). The CDR3 consists of 14 residues. CDR3 loop: CASSSGLVTLEQYF. CDR3 DNA sequence: TGTGCCAGCAGTTCGGGACTAGTCACACTCGAGCAGTACTTC.

This chain connects TRBV7-2 to TRBJ1-5; D unresolved. The V and J ends lost 2 bases and 1 base respectively, with 12 bases between them. The CDR3 runs to 16 residues. Germline V gene data show CDR1 as SGHTA and CDR2 as FQGNSA. The CDR3, as DNA: TGTGCCAGCAGCTTAAATAGTGGTTTAAGCAATCAGCCCCAGCATTTT. This gives the protein CASSLNSGLSNQPQHF.

This clone was recorded only once. This chain joins TRBV4-1 and TRBJ2-4, with 7 bases identical to TRBD1. The CDR3 extends over 18 amino acids. Trimming took 3 bases from V and 0 from J; bases not matched to a gene: 11. Per the germline V gene, CDR1 is MGHRA and CDR2 is YSYEKL. CDR3 sequence (DNA): TGCGCCAGCAGCCAGGAAACCGGGACAGCTCTAGCCAAAAACATTCAGTACTTC. Translation: CASSQETGTALAKNIQYF.

The gene calls are TRBV6-1 and TRBJ1-2; no definite D call. This CDR3 comprises 16 residues. Germline CDR1 MNHNS, CDR2 SASEGT. V lost 1 base to trimming and J lost 0 bases, with 12 bases between them. This chain's CDR3 is CASSEVAGLTNYGYTF. CDR3 DNA: TGTGCCAGCAGTGAAGTCGCTGGCCTCACTAACTATGGCTACACCTTC.

The chain joins TRBV5-6 to TRBJ2-3; TRBD1 might be the D (5 bases). The V gene lost 4 bases and the J gene lost 2 bases, with 11 bases spanning the gap. CDR1 SGHDT and CDR2 YYEEEE come from the germline V gene. This CDR3 is 14 amino acids long. The DNA of the CDR3 is TGTGCCAGCAGCACACTGACAGTCACAGATACGCAGTATTTT. Its translation: CASSTLTVTDTQYF.

This clone was counted only a few times. The V and J genes are TRBV11-2 and TRBJ2-7, with 10 nucleotides matching TRBD1. Looked up from germline, CDR1 is SGHAT and CDR2 is FQNNGV. The CDR3 runs 17 residues. Losses at the gene ends were 1 base for V and 4 bases for J; bases not matched to a gene: 10. The CDR3 reads CASSLALGQGFGYEQYF. CDR3 bases: TGTGCCAGCAGCTTAGCTCTGGGACAGGGGTTCGGGTACGAGCAGTACTTC.

This chain links TRBV5-1 with TRBJ2-2, with TRBD1 matching 10 bases. The V segment lost 1 base and the J segment 8 bases; nucleotides outside the gene matches: 14. Looked up from germline, CDR1 is SGHRS and CDR2 is YFSETQ. This CDR3 has 18 amino acids. CDR3 DNA sequence: TGCGCCAGCAGCTTGCGTGAACGGGGACAGGGGATTTTGGGGGAGCTGTTTTTT. Its translation is CASSLRERGQGILGELFF. The variable domain in full, completed from reference TRBV5-1 and TRBJ2-2, reads KAGVTQTPRYLIKTRGQQVTLSCSPISGHRSVSWYQQTPGQGLQFLFEYFSETQRNKGNFPGRFSGRQFSNSRSEMNVSTLELGDSALYLCASSLRERGQGILGELFFGEGSRLTVL.

The chain uses TRBV9 and TRBJ2-5; possibly TRBD2 for D (6 bases). V was pared by 3 bases and J by 7 bases, with 10 bases between. CDR3 size: 12 residues. Per germline, CDR1 SGDLS and CDR2 YYNGEE. Written as DNA, the CDR3 is TGTGCCAGCAGCGAGGCGGGGTCGACCCAGTACTTC. Protein product: CASSEAGSTQYF. The full variable domain, its missing parts supplied by reference TRBV9 and TRBJ2-5, is DSGVTQTPKHLITATGQRVTLRCSPRSGDLSVYWYQQSLDQGLQFLIQYYNGEERAKGNILERFSAQQFPDLHSELNLSSLELGDSALYFCASSEAGSTQYFGPGTRLLVL.

The table lists this clone with a count of one. One end of the junction does not line up with germline, which may come from a read error. The chain carries TRBV5-4 and TRBJ2-6; weak D call: TRBD1 (5 bases). Germline-derived CDR1 and CDR2 are SGHNT and YYREEE (reference sequence). This CDR3 has 13 residues. The CDR3, as DNA: TGTGCCAGCAGCTTATCTGGGGCCAACGGCCTGACTTTC. Amino acid sequence: CASSLSGANGLTF.

Here the CDR3 DNA reads TGCGCCAGCAGCCAAGATCCCCCAGGACAGATGGGCAATGAGCAGTTCTTC. This codes for CASSQDPPGQMGNEQFF. The chain is built from TRBV4-1 and TRBJ2-1, with D perhaps matching TRBD1 (6 bases). This CDR3 region has 17 residues. V lost 0 bases to trimming and J lost 6 bases, with 18 bases between them. Per germline, CDR1 MGHRA and CDR2 YSYEKL.

The chain links TRBV7-2 to TRBJ2-3; D is uncertain. Germline loops: CDR1 SGHTA, CDR2 FQGNSA. This CDR3 spans 14 amino acids. V lost 6 bases, J lost 6 bases, and 16 bases lay in between. The chain's CDR3 is CASSPEASWDTQYF. The CDR3 region has the DNA TGTGCCAGCAGTCCCGAGGCGTCCTGGGATACGCAGTATTTT.

The chain is built from TRBV7-9 and TRBJ1-3; D gene uncertain. Trimming stripped 5 bases from V and 1 base from J, with 12 bases between. Germline CDR1 SEHNR, CDR2 FQNEAQ (reference sequence). CDR3 length: 15 amino acids. CDR3 amino acids: CASSQFRGSGNTIYF. The DNA for the CDR3 is TGTGCCAGCAGCCAATTTCGGGGATCTGGAAACACCATATATTTT.

This clone was picked up a small number of times. The genes are TRBV6-6 and TRBJ1-2, with a possible D match to TRBD1 (6 bases). The germline V gene encodes CDR1 MNHNY and CDR2 SVGAGI (reference sequence). This CDR3 has 14 residues. V was clipped by 0 bases and J by 7 bases, with 12 bases between them. CDR3 protein: CASSYSNRAAGYTF. CDR3 nucleotide sequence: TGTGCCAGCAGTTACTCGAACAGGGCTGCTGGCTACACCTTC.

The chain is built from TRBV27 and TRBJ2-1; 15 bases line up with TRBD2. CDR3 size: 15 residues. Germline-derived CDR1 and CDR2 are MNHEY and SMNVEV (reference sequence). Trimming removed 5 bases from V and 7 bases from J; junction bases left unmatched: 3. CDR3 in amino acids: CASSHGTSGGNEQFF. For the CDR3, the DNA is TGTGCCAGCAGTCATGGGACTAGCGGGGGGAATGAGCAGTTCTTC.

This clone was detected only a few times. The chain employs TRBV19 and TRBJ1-2; D perhaps matches TRBD1 (6 bases). V gave up 5 bases and J gave up 2 bases, with 12 bases separating them. In germline, CDR1 is LNHDA, CDR2 SQIVND (reference sequence). This CDR3 is built from 14 residues. CDR3 sequence: CASSRGQPNYGYTF. In DNA, the CDR3 is TGTGCCAGTAGTCGCGGACAGCCAAACTATGGCTACACCTTC.

The chain employs TRBV7-6 and TRBJ2-4; tentatively, D is TRBD2 (6 bases). CDR1 is SGHVS, CDR2 FNYEAQ, per germline. This CDR3 is 16 amino acids long. V lost 8 bases, J lost 1 base, and 18 bases lay in between. CDR3 loop: CASSPRPEGAKNIQYF. The DNA of the CDR3 is TGTGCCAGCTCCCCACGACCGGAGGGGGCCAAAAACATTCAGTACTTC.